This T cell receptor (beta chain) is drawn from a study of T cells after yellow fever vaccination. Study-level results: Though weaker, the secondary response peaked faster, on day 5 versus 15.

Comment on this clonotype: The target antigen is unknown.

CDR1 and CDR2 from the germline V gene are SGHVS and FNYEAQ. The V and J ends lost 2 bases and 3 bases respectively, with 38 bases between them. The CDR3 is made up of 24 amino acids. TCRdb re-derived calls from the 5' RACE reads in MiXCR, one entry per CDR3 protein. The sample comprises 250,000 or so distinct CDR3 sequences, 6.9% of which are singletons, and around 0.9% rests with the top ten. The source is a man aged 25-45 years who received the YFV17D yellow fever vaccine. This sequence joins TRBV7-6 and TRBJ2-1; TRBD1 or TRBD2 may be the D gene (8 bases each). The sample was CD4+ T cells sorted from PBMCs, taken 15 days after the yellow fever booster vaccination. For the CDR3, the DNA is TGTGCCAGCAGCTTACCACGGGACGGACAGGGCTTGGTCTTCGGGAGGGCCTACTACAATGAGCAGTTCTTC. Protein product: CASSLPRDGQGLVFGRAYYNEQFF.